This TCR beta chain appears in the sequencing data of a study of Ad26.COV2.S vaccination and SARS-CoV-2 variants. Turning to the study itself: Donor got 5x10^10 or 1x10^11 viral particles of Ad26.COV2.S. Broader study findings: Vaccinees showed greater spike-specific TCR breadth than placebo recipients.

Trimming took off 3 bases at V and 0 bases at J, with 8 bases between the two ends. This CDR3 has 15 residues. The germline V gene encodes CDR1 WNHNN and CDR2 SYGVQD (reference sequence). As concerns this clone: What it binds is unknown.

Profiled with immunoSEQ multiplex PCR; TCRdb holds only in-frame clones, not every one. This sample has about 370,000 clones, with 89% found just once. Treatment defined: around 19 received Ad26.COV2.S at low or high dose, single or two shots; about five received placebo; per-sample allocation not given. The samples date from day 63 after the first vaccine or placebo injection. This rearrangement joins TRBV10-1 to TRBJ2-2, with D unresolved. The clonotype was recovered from a person between 18 and 65 years old who received the Ad26.COV2.S COVID-19 vaccine or a placebo. This sample comprised peripheral blood, obtained in a trial of Ad26.COV2.S vaccine versus placebo. Here the CDR3 DNA reads TGCGCCAGCAGTGAAGCAAATGCGAACACCGGGGAGCTGTTTTTT. It specifies CASSEANANTGELFF.